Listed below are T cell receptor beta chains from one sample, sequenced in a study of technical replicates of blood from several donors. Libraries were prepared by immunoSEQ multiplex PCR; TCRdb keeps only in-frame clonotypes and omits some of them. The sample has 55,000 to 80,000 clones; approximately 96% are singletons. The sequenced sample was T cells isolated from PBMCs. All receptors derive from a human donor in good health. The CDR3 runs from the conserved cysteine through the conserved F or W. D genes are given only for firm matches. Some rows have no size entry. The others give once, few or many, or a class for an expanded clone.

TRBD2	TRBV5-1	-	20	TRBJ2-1	TGCGCCAGCAGCGCAGGCACCGCGAGCGAGGGACTAGGCGGTTTGAATGAGCAGTTCTTC	CASSAGTASEGLGGLNEQFF
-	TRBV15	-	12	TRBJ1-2	TGTGCCACCAGCAGAGACAGGGGTGGCTACACCTTC	CATSRDRGGYTF
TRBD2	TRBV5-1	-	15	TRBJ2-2	TGCGCCAGCGCTTCCGGACTAGCGGGAACCGGGGAGCTGTTTTTT	CASASGLAGTGELFF
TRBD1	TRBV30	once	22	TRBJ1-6	TGTGCCTGGAGTGTGGGACTTCCAGGACAGGGATGGATTCGGTCCTATAATTCACCCCTCCACTTT	CAWSVGLPGQGWIRSYNSPLHF
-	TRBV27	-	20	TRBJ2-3	TGTGCCAGCAGCCTAGACGGCCTGGCTCAATTTTTAGGGGGAACAGATACGCAGTATTTT	CASSLDGLAQFLGGTDTQYF
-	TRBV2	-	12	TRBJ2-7	TGTGCCAGCAGTGGACAGACTCTTAACCAGTACTTC	CASSGQTLNQYF
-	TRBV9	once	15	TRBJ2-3	TGTGCCAGCAGCGAGGGGACAAGTCGGGCATATACGCAGTATTTT	CASSEGTSRAYTQYF
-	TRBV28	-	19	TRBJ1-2	TGTGCCAGCAGTTTATTTATGGTGGGCGTTCAGGTTATGGACTATGGCTACACCTTC	CASSLFMVGVQVMDYGYTF
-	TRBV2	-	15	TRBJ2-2	TGTGCCAGCACCGGTGACAGCCTGAACACCGGGGAGCTGTTTTTT	CASTGDSLNTGELFF
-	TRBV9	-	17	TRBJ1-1	TGTGCCAGCAGCCGGGGGGGGTTGAGCTTAGATTCCTCGGAAGCTTTCTTT	CASSRGGLSLDSSEAFF
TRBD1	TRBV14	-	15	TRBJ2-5	TGTGCCAGCAGGTTCGGGACAGGGAGACAAGAGACCCAGTACTTC	CASRFGTGRQETQYF
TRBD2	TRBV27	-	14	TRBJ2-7	TGTGCCAGCAGTTACTCCGGCGGGAGCTACGAGCAGTACTTC	CASSYSGGSYEQYF
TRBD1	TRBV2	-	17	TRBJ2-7	TGTGCCAGCAGTGTTGGTCCTGTCGGGGACAGGGGTTTTGAGCAGTACTTC	CASSVGPVGDRGFEQYF
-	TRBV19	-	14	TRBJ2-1	TGTGCCAGTACCGCGCCGGGAGAGGTCAATGAGCAGTTCTTC	CASTAPGEVNEQFF
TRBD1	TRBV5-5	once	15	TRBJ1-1	TGTGCCAGCAGCAAAAGGACAGGGAGGAGCACTGAAGCTTTCTTT	CASSKRTGRSTEAFF
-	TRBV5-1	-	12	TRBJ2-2	TGCGCCAGCAGCTCCTATTCCGGGGAGCTGTTTTTT	CASSSYSGELFF
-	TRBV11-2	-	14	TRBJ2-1	TGTGCCAGCTCGATAGCACTAGTTTCAAATGAGCAGTTCTTC	CASSIALVSNEQFF
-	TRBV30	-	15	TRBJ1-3	TGTGCCTGGAATCTTATGACAGCCCCTGGAAACACCATATATTTT	CAWNLMTAPGNTIYF
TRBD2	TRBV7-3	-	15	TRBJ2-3	TGTGCCAGCAGCCTTAGCGGGGGGGTCACAGATACGCAGTATTTT	CASSLSGGVTDTQYF
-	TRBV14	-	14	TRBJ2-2	TGTGCCAGCAGCCAAGAGGTCCAGGGGCGGGAGCTGTTTTTT	CASSQEVQGRELFF
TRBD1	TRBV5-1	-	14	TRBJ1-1	TGCGCCAGCAGCTCACAGGGGGGTATGACTGAAGCTTTCTTT	CASSSQGGMTEAFF
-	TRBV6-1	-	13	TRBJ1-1	TGTGCCAGCAGTGAAGCAAAAGGACTTGCAGCTTTCTTT	CASSEAKGLAAFF
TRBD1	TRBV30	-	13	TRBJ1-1	TGTGCCTGGAGCCCACAGGGGCGCACTGAAGCTTTCTTT	CAWSPQGRTEAFF
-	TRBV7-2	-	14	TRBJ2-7	TGTGCCAGCAGCATTAAGACAGGTGGCTACGAGCAGTACTTC	CASSIKTGGYEQYF
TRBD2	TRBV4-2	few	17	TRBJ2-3	TGTGCCAGCAGCCAAGATCTGGGCGGGAGCGGGAGAGATACGCAGTATTTT	CASSQDLGGSGRDTQYF
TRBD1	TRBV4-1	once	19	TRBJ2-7	TGCGCCAGCAGCCCCATTTGGGTCGGGACAGGGAGACTAACGGACGAGCAGTACTTC	CASSPIWVGTGRLTDEQYF
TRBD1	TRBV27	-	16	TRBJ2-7	TGTGCCAGCAGTTTGGTTCCCGGGACAGGGGCGTACGAGCAGTACTTC	CASSLVPGTGAYEQYF
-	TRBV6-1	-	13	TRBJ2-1	TGTGCCAGCAGCACCCCAGGGGAACGGGAGCAGTTCTTC	CASSTPGEREQFF
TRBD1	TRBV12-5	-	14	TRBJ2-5	TGTGCTAGTGCCCGGGGACAGCTCCAAGAGACCCAGTACTTC	CASARGQLQETQYF
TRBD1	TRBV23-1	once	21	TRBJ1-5	TGCGCCAGCAGTCGCACCCCACGGGGACAGGGATTATGGGCGCCACGGCAGCCCCAGCATTTT	CASSRTPRGQGLWAPRQPQHF
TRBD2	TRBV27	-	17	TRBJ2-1	TGTGCCAGCAGTTTGGGTCTCGGGGGGGGCCCCTACAATGAGCAGTTCTTC	CASSLGLGGGPYNEQFF
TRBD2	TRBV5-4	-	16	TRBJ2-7	TGTGCCAGCAGCACCTCACTAGCGGGAGGGCCTTACGAGCAGTACTTC	CASSTSLAGGPYEQYF
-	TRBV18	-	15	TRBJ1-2	TGTGCCAGCTCACCTCCAAGGACAACTAACTATGGCTACACCTTC	CASSPPRTTNYGYTF
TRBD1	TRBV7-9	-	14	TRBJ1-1	TGTGCCAGCAGACAAGGACAGGGTCAAACTGAAGCTTTCTTT	CASRQGQGQTEAFF
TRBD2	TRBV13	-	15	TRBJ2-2	TGTGCCAGCAGCCCGACTAGCGGGGACACCGGGGAGCTGTTTTTT	CASSPTSGDTGELFF
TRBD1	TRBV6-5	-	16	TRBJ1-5	TGTGCCAGCAGTTACTCCTGGACAGGGGGTGTTCAGCCCCAGCATTTT	CASSYSWTGGVQPQHF
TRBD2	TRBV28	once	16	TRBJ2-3	TGTGCCAGCAGTTTATATATAGCGGGAGTAGCAGATACGCAGTATTTT	CASSLYIAGVADTQYF
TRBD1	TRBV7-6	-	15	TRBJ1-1	TGTGCCAGCAGCTCAGGACAGGGCCAGAACACTGAAGCTTTCTTT	CASSSGQGQNTEAFF
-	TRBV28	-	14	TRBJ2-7	TGTGCCAGTTGGGACGGGGGGCTTACCTACGAGCAGTACTTC	CASWDGGLTYEQYF
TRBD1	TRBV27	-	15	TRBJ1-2	TGTGCCAGCAGCTCCACCCAGGGGGCGAACTATGGCTACACCTTC	CASSSTQGANYGYTF
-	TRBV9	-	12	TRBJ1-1	TGTGCCAGCAGCGTAGTAGAGGGCCAGGCTTTCTTT	CASSVVEGQAFF
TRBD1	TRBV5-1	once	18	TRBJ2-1	TGCGCCAGCAGCCCCGCCATTCCATCCCGGGACAGGGCAAATGAGCAGTTCTTC	CASSPAIPSRDRANEQFF
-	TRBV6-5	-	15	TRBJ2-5	TGTGCCAGCAGTTACGCCGGGGGCGGGGGAGAGACCCAGTACTTC	CASSYAGGGGETQYF
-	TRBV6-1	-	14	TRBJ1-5	TGTGCCAGCAGTGAAGACAGTAATTATCAGCCCCAGCATTTT	CASSEDSNYQPQHF
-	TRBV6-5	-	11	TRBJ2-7	TGTGCCAGCAGTTCTCTTTACGAGCAGTACTTC	CASSSLYEQYF
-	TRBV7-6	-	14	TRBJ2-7	TGTGCCAGCAGCTTAGCGGCGGGGTCTAACGAGCAGTACTTC	CASSLAAGSNEQYF
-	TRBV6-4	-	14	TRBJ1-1	TGTGCCAGCAGTGGAATGGGTGGAGTCGCTGAAGCTTTCTTT	CASSGMGGVAEAFF
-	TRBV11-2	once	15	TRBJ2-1	TGTGCCAGCAGCTTGGCGACAAGTTCCTACAATGAGCAGTTCTTC	CASSLATSSYNEQFF
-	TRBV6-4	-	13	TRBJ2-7	TGTGCCAGCAGTGACCTTCAACTATACGAGCAGTACTTC	CASSDLQLYEQYF